This T cell receptor (beta chain) appears in the sequencing data of a study of regulatory T cells in long-lasting Graves disease. This clonotype occurred a few times. Arm-PCR with iRepertoire HTBI primers amplified the CDR3 regions for these TCR beta libraries. TCRdb used MiXCR to reprocess the multiplex PCR reads, holding one entry per CDR3 protein. The sample shows about 400,000 distinct CDR3 sequences, roughly 16% of them seen only once. As to time point: newly diagnosed GD, antithyroid drugs for less than 3 months. Construction of the TCR library relied on RNA isolated from PBMCs. Deletions cut 5 bases from V and 2 bases from J, with 20 bases between. The germline V gene encodes CDR1 SQVTM and CDR2 ANQGSEA. The CDR3 is made up of 16 amino acids.

The sequence was obtained from a female donor with Graves disease. V is TRBV29-1 and J is TRBJ2-3; D ambiguous. Sequencing used peripheral blood mononuclear cells (PBMCs), obtained at new diagnosis, from a patient treated with antithyroid drugs. Written as DNA, the CDR3 is TGCAGCGTTCCAACCCTCGACGGAGAACTCACAGATACGCAGTATTTT. Its protein is CSVPTLDGELTDTQYF.